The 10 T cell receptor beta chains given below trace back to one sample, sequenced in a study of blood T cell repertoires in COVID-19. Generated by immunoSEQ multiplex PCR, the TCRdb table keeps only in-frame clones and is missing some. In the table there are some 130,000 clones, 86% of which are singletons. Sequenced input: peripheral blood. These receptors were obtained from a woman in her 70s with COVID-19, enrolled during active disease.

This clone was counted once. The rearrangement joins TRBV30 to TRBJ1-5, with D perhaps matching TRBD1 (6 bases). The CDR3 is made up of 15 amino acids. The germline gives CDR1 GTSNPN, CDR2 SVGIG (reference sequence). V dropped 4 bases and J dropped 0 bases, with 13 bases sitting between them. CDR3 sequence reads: CAWNKFRGSNQPQHF. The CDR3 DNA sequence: TGTGCCTGGAACAAGTTCAGGGGTAGCAATCAGCCCCAGCATTTT.

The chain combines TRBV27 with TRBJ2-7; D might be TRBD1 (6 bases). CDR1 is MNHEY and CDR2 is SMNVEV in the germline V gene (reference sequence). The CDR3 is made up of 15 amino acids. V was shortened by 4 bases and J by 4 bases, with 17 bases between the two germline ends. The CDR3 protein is CASSSYREPRYEQYF. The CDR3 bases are TGTGCCAGCAGTTCCTACAGGGAACCTAGGTACGAGCAGTACTTC.

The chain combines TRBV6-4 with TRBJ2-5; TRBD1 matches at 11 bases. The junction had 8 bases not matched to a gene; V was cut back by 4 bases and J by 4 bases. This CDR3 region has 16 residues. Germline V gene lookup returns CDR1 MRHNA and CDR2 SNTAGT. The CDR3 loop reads CASSAGTGGSGETQYF. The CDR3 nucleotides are TGTGCCAGCAGTGCCGGGACAGGGGGGTCAGGAGAGACCCAGTACTTC.

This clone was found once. The CDR3 reads CASSLGGGLGGNTIYF. The DNA for the CDR3 is TGTGCCAGCAGCTTGGGGGGGGGATTAGGTGGAAACACCATATATTTT. This chain connects TRBV5-4 to TRBJ1-3, with a tentative D call TRBD1 (5 bases). The CDR3 totals 16 residues. The germline V and J ends were trimmed by 0 bases and 3 bases, with 13 bases remaining between them. Germline lookup yields CDR1 SGHNT and CDR2 YYREEE (reference sequence). Looking up the rest from reference TRBV5-4 and TRBJ1-3 gives the full variable domain: ETGVTQSPTHLIKTRGQQVTLRCSSQSGHNTVSWYQQALGQGPQFIFQYYREEENGRGNFPPRFSGLQFPNYSSELNVNALELDDSALYLCASSLGGGLGGNTIYFGEGSWLTVV.

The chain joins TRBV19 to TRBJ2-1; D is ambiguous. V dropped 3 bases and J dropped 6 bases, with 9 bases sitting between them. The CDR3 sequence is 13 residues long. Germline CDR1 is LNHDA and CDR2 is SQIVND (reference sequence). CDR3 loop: CASSMRQINEQFF. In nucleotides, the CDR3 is TGTGCCAGTAGTATGCGGCAGATCAATGAGCAGTTCTTC.

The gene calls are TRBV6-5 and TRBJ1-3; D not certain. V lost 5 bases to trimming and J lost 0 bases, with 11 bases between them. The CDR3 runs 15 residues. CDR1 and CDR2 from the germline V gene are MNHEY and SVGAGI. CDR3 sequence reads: CASSQRRSSGNTIYF. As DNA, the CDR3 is TGTGCCAGCAGTCAGCGTAGATCCTCTGGAAACACCATATATTTT.

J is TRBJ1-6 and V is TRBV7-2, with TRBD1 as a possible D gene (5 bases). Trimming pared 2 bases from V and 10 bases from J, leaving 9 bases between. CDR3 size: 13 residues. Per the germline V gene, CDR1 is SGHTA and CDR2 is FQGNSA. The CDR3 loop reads CASSLSGESPLHF. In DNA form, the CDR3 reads TGTGCCAGCAGCTTATCGGGGGAGTCACCCCTCCACTTT.

The CDR3 region is CASSFLQGTDTQYF. CDR3 in DNA: TGTGCCAGCAGTTTCCTACAGGGCACAGATACGCAGTATTTT. The J gene is TRBJ2-3, the V gene TRBV28, with TRBD1 as a possible D gene (5 bases). CDR1 is MDHEN and CDR2 is SYDVKM in the germline V gene. There are 14 residues in the CDR3. Trimming removed 3 bases from V and 1 base from J, with 8 bases in between.

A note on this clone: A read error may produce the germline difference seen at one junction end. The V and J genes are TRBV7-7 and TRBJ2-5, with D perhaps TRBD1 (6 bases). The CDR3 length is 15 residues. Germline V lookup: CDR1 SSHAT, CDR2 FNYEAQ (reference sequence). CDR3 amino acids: CASSMTPVGGQTQYF. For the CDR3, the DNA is TGTGCTAGCAGCATGACGCCCGTTGGGGGCCAGACCCAGTACTTC.

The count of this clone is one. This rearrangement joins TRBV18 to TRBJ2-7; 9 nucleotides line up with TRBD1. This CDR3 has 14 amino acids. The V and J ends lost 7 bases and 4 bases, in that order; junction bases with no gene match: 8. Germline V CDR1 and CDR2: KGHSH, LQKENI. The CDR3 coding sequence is TGTGCCAGCTTACCGGGACAGGGTCCTTACGAGCAGTACTTC. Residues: CASLPGQGPYEQYF.